This TCR beta chain was sequenced in a study of cytomegalovirus exposure and HLA in healthy donors. V lost 6 bases to trimming and J lost 4 bases; unmatched junction nucleotides: 4. This CDR3 is built from 14 residues. The germline V gene encodes CDR1 MNHEY and CDR2 SVGAGI. This clone showed up just once. The target antigen is unknown. With 60 Vbeta and 13 Jbeta primers, the PCR was carried out. The method was immunoSEQ multiplex PCR; TCRdb's version includes in-frame clones alone and lacks a portion of them. Among under 80,000 clones listed, about 71% were seen once. Overall study findings and caveats: As was reported, the HLA-A and HLA-B alleles of most subjects were accurately predicted from TCR beta sequences. Reportedly, diagnosis of cytomegalovirus status by the classifier showed high specificity and sensitivity. Follow-up analysis later connected one missense variant in DCLRE1C with trimming of TCR beta V- and J-genes. HLA alleles showed associations with 16,951 TCR beta sequences in a later analysis, at a 0.05 false discovery rate.

This clonotype was obtained from a woman aged 40 to 49 in good health and CMV-seronegative. The V and J genes are TRBV6-5 and TRBJ2-5; TRBD1 matches at 11 bases. Specimen: PBMCs. The CDR3 DNA sequence: TGTGCCAGCAGGCGGACAGGGGGCCCAGAGACCCAGTACTTC. Translated: CASRRTGGPETQYF.